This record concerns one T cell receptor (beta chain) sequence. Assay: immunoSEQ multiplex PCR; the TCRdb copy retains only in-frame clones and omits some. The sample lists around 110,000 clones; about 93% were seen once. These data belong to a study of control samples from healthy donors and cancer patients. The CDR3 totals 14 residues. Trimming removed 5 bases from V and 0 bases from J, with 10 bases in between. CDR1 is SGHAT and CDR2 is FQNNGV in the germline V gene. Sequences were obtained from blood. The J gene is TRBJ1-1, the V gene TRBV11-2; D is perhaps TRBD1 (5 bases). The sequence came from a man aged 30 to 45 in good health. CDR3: CASSPAQVNTEAFF. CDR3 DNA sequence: TGTGCCAGCAGCCCTGCACAGGTGAACACTGAAGCTTTCTTT.